These 20 T cell receptor beta chains were all obtained from the same sample, sequenced in a study of T cell responses to AZD1222 COVID-19 vaccine (dated by TCRdb to the early 2020s). Library preparation used the immunoSEQ multiplex PCR assay. TCRdb re-hosts the immuneACCESS table, in-frame sequences only. Its copies lack some clones; in the studies checked, an unresolved V gene accounts for under half of them, and the cause for the rest is not known. This sample holds 55,000 to 75,000 clones; over 60% were observed only once. The ten largest clones capture 12% of the sample. The time point tag for this specimen amounts to: baseline before first vaccination. This material consisted of peripheral blood, taken on day 0 of AZD1222 vaccination. The receptors shown here come from an adult in good health.

V usage is TRBV5-1 and J usage is TRBJ2-1; no clear D gene. Germline CDR1 is SGHRS and CDR2 is YFSETQ. Deletions cut 4 bases from V and 6 bases from J, with 17 bases between. The CDR3 length is 15 residues. The DNA of the CDR3 is TGCGCCAGCAGCCCTCAAAGCAGTCGGGCCAATGAGCAGTTCTTC. Translated, it gives CASSPQSSRANEQFF.

The chain carries TRBV19 and TRBJ1-5; D perhaps matches TRBD1 (6 bases). CDR3 length: 16 amino acids. Trimming cost V 5 bases and J 2 bases, with 16 bases left between them. Looked up from germline, CDR1 is LNHDA and CDR2 is SQIVND (reference sequence). In DNA form, the CDR3 reads TGTGCCAGTAGTTTACCTTCCGGGACACGCAATCAGCCCCAGCATTTT. It specifies CASSLPSGTRNQPQHF. The full variable domain, in which reference TRBV19 and TRBJ1-5 provide the parts outside the CDR3, is DGGITQSPKYLFRKEGQNVTLSCEQNLNHDAMYWYRQDPGQGLRLIYYSQIVNDFQKGDIAEGYSVSREKKESFPLTVTSAQKNPTAFYLCASSLPSGTRNQPQHFGDGTRLSIL.

The gene calls are TRBV4-2 and TRBJ2-2; D call uncertain. The CDR3 covers 15 residues. V was trimmed by 3 bases and J by 4 bases, leaving 12 bases between them. The germline V gene has CDR1 LGHNA and CDR2 YNFKEQ. CDR3 protein: CASSQERLATGELFF. CDR3 DNA sequence: TGTGCCAGCAGCCAGGAACGGCTCGCCACCGGGGAGCTGTTTTTT.

The chain is built from TRBV28 and TRBJ1-5, with D hard to call. Germline CDR1 and CDR2: MDHEN and SYDVKM. Trimming took off 1 base at V and 1 base at J, with 5 bases between the two ends. The CDR3 runs 14 residues. CDR3: CASSLYLSNQPQHF. The CDR3 DNA is TGTGCCAGCAGTTTATACTTAAGCAATCAGCCCCAGCATTTT.

The V gene is TRBV2, the J gene TRBJ1-5; D is undetermined. Trimming cost V 6 bases and J 0 bases, with 6 bases left between them. The CDR3 is 13 residues long. Germline V CDR1 and CDR2: SNHLY, FYNNEI. This chain's CDR3 is CASSDYSNQPQHF. CDR3 sequence (DNA): TGTGCCAGCAGCGATTATAGCAATCAGCCCCAGCATTTT. Looking up the rest from reference TRBV2 and TRBJ1-5 gives the full variable domain: EPEVTQTPSHQVTQMGQEVILRCVPISNHLYFYWYRQILGQKVEFLVSFYNNEISEKSEIFDDQFSVERPDGSNFTLKIRSTKLEDSAMYFCASSDYSNQPQHFGDGTRLSIL.

The genes are TRBV19 and TRBJ2-5; D is possibly TRBD1 (6 bases). The germline V gene has CDR1 LNHDA and CDR2 SQIVND (reference sequence). Deletions cut 6 bases from V and 3 bases from J, with 20 bases between. CDR3 length equals 16 residues. The CDR3 DNA reads TGTGCCAGTAGCCCGACAGGAGGCGGAGTAGAAGAGACCCAGTACTTC. It translates to CASSPTGGGVEETQYF.

The chain carries TRBV28 and TRBJ2-6; D might be TRBD2 (5 bases). V lost 2 bases to trimming and J lost 2 bases, with 10 bases between them. The CDR3 extends over 16 amino acids. Germline values: CDR1 MDHEN, CDR2 SYDVKM. DNA of the CDR3: TGTGCCAGCAGTTTAACCGACGGGACTGGGGCCAACGTCCTGACTTTC. It is translated as CASSLTDGTGANVLTF.

The gene calls are TRBV5-1 and TRBJ1-1, with 7 nucleotides matching TRBD1. Germline CDR1 SGHRS, CDR2 YFSETQ. V trimming: 4 bases; J trimming: 3 bases; junction bases outside the gene matches: 9. The CDR3 runs to 15 residues. CDR3 DNA: TGCGCCAGCAGCGGTGACAGGGATTGGGACACTGAAGCTTTCTTT. Translating it yields CASSGDRDWDTEAFF.

The chain recombines TRBV5-5 with TRBJ2-7, with 7 bases aligning to TRBD2. The CDR3 runs 16 residues. The germline gives CDR1 SGHKS, CDR2 YYEKEE (reference sequence). The ends lost 4 bases at V and 5 bases at J; junction bases unmatched: 15. The CDR3 sequence: CASSINGGPTSHEQYF. The CDR3, as DNA: TGTGCCAGCAGCATAAACGGGGGACCGACTAGCCACGAGCAGTACTTC.

The chain recombines TRBV20-1 with TRBJ2-1; TRBD1 is a possible D gene (6 bases). V was shortened by 6 bases and J by 14 bases, with 17 bases between the two germline ends. CDR1 and CDR2 (germline): DFQATT, SNEGSKA (reference sequence). The CDR3 covers 11 residues. The CDR3 sequence: CSAKTGNVEFF. DNA for the CDR3: TGCAGTGCGAAAACAGGGAACGTCGAGTTCTTC.

This chain connects TRBV10-3 to TRBJ2-7; TRBD2 might be the D (7 bases). With 7 bases removed from V and 1 base from J, the gap between germline ends came to 17 bases. CDR1 is ENHRY and CDR2 is SYGVKD in the germline V gene. The CDR3 is 15 residues long. CDR3: CAITDGGASSYEQYF. The CDR3 DNA is TGTGCCATCACGGATGGGGGGGCCTCTTCCTACGAGCAGTACTTC.

This rearrangement joins TRBV5-5 to TRBJ2-7, with 7 bases fitting TRBD1. Germline CDR1 SGHKS, CDR2 YYEKEE (reference sequence). The CDR3 has 15 amino acids. V dropped 0 bases and J dropped 4; count of bases not matched to a gene: 7. The CDR3 here is CASSLGDRVFYEQYF. The DNA of the CDR3 is TGTGCCAGCAGCTTGGGTGACAGGGTGTTTTACGAGCAGTACTTC.

The chain links TRBV25-1 to TRBJ1-2, with 9 bases identical to TRBD1. The CDR3 loop spans 14 amino acids. J lost 5 bases, V lost 6 bases, and 7 bases had no gene match. From germline, CDR1 is MGHDK and CDR2 SYGVNS. The CDR3 bases are TGTGCCAGCAGACGAGGACAGGGGACATATGGCTACACCTTC. This codes for CASRRGQGTYGYTF.

The CDR3 reads CASSQDPPSGGIYEQYF. The CDR3, as DNA: TGCGCCAGCAGCCAGGACCCCCCTAGCGGGGGGATTTACGAGCAGTACTTC. The V gene is TRBV4-3, the J gene TRBJ2-7, with TRBD2 matching over 11 bases. This CDR3 is 17 amino acids long. CDR1 and CDR2 (germline): LGHNA, YSLEER. V trimming: 3 bases; J trimming: 4 bases; junction bases outside the gene matches: 11.

This clone came up a few times. The J gene is TRBJ1-1, the V gene TRBV19; TRBD1 aligns across 8 bases. The CDR3 consists of 15 residues. The junction had 8 bases not matched to a gene; V was cut back by 5 bases and J by 3 bases. Germline values: CDR1 LNHDA, CDR2 SQIVND (reference sequence). The CDR3 bases are TGTGCCAGTAGTCCGTGGACAGGGTCGGACACTGAAGCTTTCTTT. Translated, it gives CASSPWTGSDTEAFF.

This chain joins TRBV9 and TRBJ1-1, with D possibly TRBD1 on 5 matching bases. The CDR3 length is 13 residues. Germline CDR1 reads SGDLS; CDR2 reads YYNGEE. V was shortened by 2 bases and J by 5 bases, with 10 bases between the two germline ends. This CDR3 is CASSVQGGTEAFF. In DNA form, the CDR3 reads TGTGCCAGCAGCGTCCAGGGAGGGACTGAAGCTTTCTTT.

The CDR3 region has the DNA TGTGCCACCAGTCGGACAGGGGCTGAAGCTTTCTTT. It codes for CATSRTGAEAFF. V is TRBV24-1 and J is TRBJ1-1; TRBD1 matches at 9 bases. This CDR3 is 12 amino acids long. Germline lookup yields CDR1 KGHDR and CDR2 SFDVKD. The V and J ends lost 6 bases and 6 bases, in that order; junction bases with no gene match: 1.

The gene calls are TRBV18 and TRBJ1-6; D unclear. CDR3 length: 19 residues. Deletions cut 3 bases from V and 0 bases from J, with 18 bases between. The germline V gene encodes CDR1 KGHSH and CDR2 LQKENI. CDR3 amino acids: CASSPPGRPLSSYNSPLHF. The CDR3 nucleotides read TGTGCCAGCTCACCCCCGGGCCGACCCTTGAGCTCCTATAATTCACCCCTCCACTTT.

The chain employs TRBV2 and TRBJ2-7; 9 bases map to TRBD1. Germline values: CDR1 SNHLY, CDR2 FYNNEI. The CDR3 extends over 15 amino acids. After removal of 6 bases from V and 3 bases from J, the junction contained 9 bases not matched to a gene. The CDR3 nucleotides read TGTGCCAGCAGACCCGGACAGGGGCCCTACTACGAGCAGTACTTC. It translates to CASRPGQGPYYEQYF. Supplemented by reference TRBV2 and TRBJ2-7, the full variable domain reads EPEVTQTPSHQVTQMGQEVILRCVPISNHLYFYWYRQILGQKVEFLVSFYNNEISEKSEIFDDQFSVERPDGSNFTLKIRSTKLEDSAMYFCASRPGQGPYYEQYFGPGTRLTVT.

The CDR3 is CASSQVNRDYGYTF. CDR3 in DNA: TGTGCCAGCAGCCAAGTGAACAGGGACTATGGCTACACCTTC. This chain connects TRBV3-1 (or the pseudogene TRBV3-2) to TRBJ1-2; D perhaps matches TRBD1 (6 bases). The CDR3 length is 14 residues. V was pared by 1 base and J by 3 bases, with 9 bases between. Germline CDR1 LGHDT, CDR2 YNNKEL (reference sequence).